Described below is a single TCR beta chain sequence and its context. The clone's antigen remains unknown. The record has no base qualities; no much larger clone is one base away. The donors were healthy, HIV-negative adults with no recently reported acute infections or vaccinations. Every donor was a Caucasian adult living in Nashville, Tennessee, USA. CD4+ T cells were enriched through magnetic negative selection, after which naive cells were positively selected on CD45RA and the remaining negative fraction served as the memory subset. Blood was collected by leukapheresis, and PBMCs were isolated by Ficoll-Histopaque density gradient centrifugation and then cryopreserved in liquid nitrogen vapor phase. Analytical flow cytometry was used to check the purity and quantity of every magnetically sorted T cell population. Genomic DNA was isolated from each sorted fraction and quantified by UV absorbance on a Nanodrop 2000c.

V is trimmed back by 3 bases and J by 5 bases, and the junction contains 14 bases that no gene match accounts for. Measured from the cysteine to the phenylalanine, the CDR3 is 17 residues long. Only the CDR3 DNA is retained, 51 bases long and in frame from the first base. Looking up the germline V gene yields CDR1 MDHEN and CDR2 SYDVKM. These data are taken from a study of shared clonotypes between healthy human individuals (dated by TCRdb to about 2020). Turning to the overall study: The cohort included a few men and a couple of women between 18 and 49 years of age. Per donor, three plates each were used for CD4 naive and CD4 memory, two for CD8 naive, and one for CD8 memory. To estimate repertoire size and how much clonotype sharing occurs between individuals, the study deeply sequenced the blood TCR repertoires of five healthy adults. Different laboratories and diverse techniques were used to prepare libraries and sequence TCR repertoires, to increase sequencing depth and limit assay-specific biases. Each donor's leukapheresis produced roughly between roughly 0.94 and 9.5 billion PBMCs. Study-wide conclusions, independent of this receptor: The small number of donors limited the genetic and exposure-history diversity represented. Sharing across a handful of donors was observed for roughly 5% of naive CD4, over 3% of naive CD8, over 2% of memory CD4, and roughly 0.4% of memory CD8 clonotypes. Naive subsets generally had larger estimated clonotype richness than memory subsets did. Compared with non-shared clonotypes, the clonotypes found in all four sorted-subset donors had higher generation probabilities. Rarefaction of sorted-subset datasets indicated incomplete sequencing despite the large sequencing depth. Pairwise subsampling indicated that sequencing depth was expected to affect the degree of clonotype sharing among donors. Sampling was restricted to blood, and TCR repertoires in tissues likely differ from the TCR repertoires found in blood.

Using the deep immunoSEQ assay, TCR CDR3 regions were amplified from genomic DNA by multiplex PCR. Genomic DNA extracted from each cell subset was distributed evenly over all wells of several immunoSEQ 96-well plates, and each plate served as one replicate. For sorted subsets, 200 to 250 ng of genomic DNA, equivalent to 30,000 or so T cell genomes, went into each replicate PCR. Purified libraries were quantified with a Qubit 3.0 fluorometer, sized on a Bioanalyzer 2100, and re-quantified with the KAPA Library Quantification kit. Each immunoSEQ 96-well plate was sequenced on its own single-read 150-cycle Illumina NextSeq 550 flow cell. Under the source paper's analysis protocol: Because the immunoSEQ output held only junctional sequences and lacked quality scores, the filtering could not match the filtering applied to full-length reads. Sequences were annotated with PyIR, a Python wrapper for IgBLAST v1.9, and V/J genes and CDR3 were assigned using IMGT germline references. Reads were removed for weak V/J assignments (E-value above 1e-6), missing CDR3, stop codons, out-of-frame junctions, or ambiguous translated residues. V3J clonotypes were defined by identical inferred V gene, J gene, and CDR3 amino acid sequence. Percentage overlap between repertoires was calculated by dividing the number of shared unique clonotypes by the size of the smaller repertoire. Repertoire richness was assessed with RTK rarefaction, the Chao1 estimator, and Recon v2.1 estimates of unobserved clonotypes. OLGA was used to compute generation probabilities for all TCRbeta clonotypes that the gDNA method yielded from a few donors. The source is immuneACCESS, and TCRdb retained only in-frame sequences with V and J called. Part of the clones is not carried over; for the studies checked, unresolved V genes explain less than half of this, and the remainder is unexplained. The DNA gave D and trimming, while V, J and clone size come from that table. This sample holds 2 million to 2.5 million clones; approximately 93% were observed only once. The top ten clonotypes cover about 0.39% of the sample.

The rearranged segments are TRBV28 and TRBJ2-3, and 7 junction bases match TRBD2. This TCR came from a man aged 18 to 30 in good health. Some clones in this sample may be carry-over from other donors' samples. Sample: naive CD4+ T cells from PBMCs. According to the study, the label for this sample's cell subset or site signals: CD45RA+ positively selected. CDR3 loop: CASSFGWASGGEDTQYF. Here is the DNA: TGTGCCAGCAGTTTCGGGTGGGCTAGCGGAGGGGAAGATACGCAGTATTTT. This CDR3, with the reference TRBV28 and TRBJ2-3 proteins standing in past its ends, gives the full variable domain DVKVTQSSRYLVKRTGEKVFLECVQDMDHENMFWYRQDPGLGLRLIYFSYDVKMKEKGDIPEGYSVSREKKERFSLILESASTNQTSMYLCASSFGWASGGEDTQYFGPGTRLTVL.